Below are 24 T cell receptor beta chains sequenced from a single sample in a study of T-cell reconstitution after alpha-beta-depleted transplantation in children. Preparation of the TCRbeta library was carried out with unique molecular identifiers. TCRdb independently ran MiXCR on the PCR reads; one entry per CDR3 protein. The sample shows a few hundred thousand distinct CDR3 sequences, over 20% of them seen only once. The sequencing here drew on PBMCs, taken before TCRalphabeta/CD19-depleted stem cell transplant. These TCRs come from a boy less than two years old with Wiskott-Aldrich syndrome, due to receive a stem cell transplant.

V usage is TRBV5-1 and J usage is TRBJ1-3; TRBD1 might be the D (5 bases). V gave up 4 bases and J gave up 0 bases, with 20 bases separating them. The germline V gene encodes CDR1 SGHRS and CDR2 YFSETQ. The CDR3 runs 18 residues. The chain's CDR3 is CASSPRGFGSNSGNTIYF. The CDR3 DNA reads TGCGCCAGCAGCCCGAGGGGTTTCGGCTCCAACTCTGGAAACACCATATATTTT.

This clonotype has more than one count but fewer than ten. This chain connects TRBV20-1 to TRBJ2-5, with D possibly matching TRBD1 (6 bases). CDR1 and CDR2 (germline): DFQATT, SNEGSKA (reference sequence). The CDR3 is 14 residues long. The V end lost 6 bases, the J end lost 1 base, and 15 bases lay between the germline ends. CDR3: CSAQKQGIQETQYF. The CDR3 coding sequence is TGCAGTGCCCAAAAACAGGGTATCCAAGAGACCCAGTACTTC.

V is TRBV29-1 and J is TRBJ2-1; 8 positions match TRBD1. This CDR3 is built from 14 residues. CDR1 SQVTM and CDR2 ANQGSEA come from the germline V gene. The V segment lost 0 bases and the J segment 8 bases; nucleotides outside the gene matches: 6. The CDR3 nucleotides read TGCAGCGTTGAAGAAGGCAGGGGGCAGGATGAGCAGTTCTTC. Protein product: CSVEEGRGQDEQFF.

This clonotype came up once. V is TRBV5-1 and J is TRBJ1-4; D not certain. Germline V CDR1 and CDR2: SGHRS, YFSETQ. V was cut by 4 bases and J by 4 bases, with 14 bases left in between. This CDR3 comprises 15 residues. The CDR3 sequence is CASSPRRSLNEKLFF. The CDR3 DNA follows: TGCGCCAGCAGCCCGCGCCGAAGTCTTAATGAAAAACTGTTTTTT.

The sample holds a few counts of this clonotype. V and J are TRBV5-5 and TRBJ1-4; D unclear. Germline CDR1 and CDR2: SGHKS and YYEKEE (reference sequence). V lost 1 base and J 7 bases, leaving 14 bases between the germline ends. CDR3 length equals 15 residues. The DNA for the CDR3 is TGTGCCAGCAGCTTGATGCCGGCCGGGGTTGAAAAACTGTTTTTT. This gives the protein CASSLMPAGVEKLFF.

The J gene is TRBJ2-1, the V gene TRBV4-1, with TRBD2 matching over 10 bases. The CDR3 is made up of 18 amino acids. Germline V gives CDR1 MGHRA, CDR2 YSYEKL. The V and J ends lost 4 bases and 0 bases, in that order; junction bases with no gene match: 9. CDR3 sequence reads: CASSPGLAKSTSYNEQFF. CDR3 bases: TGCGCCAGCAGCCCGGGACTAGCGAAGTCAACCTCCTACAATGAGCAGTTCTTC.

This chain links TRBV6-1 with TRBJ2-5; TRBD1 aligns across 9 bases. Losses at the gene ends were 7 bases for V and 6 bases for J; bases not matched to a gene: 15. CDR3 length: 16 amino acids. The germline V gene has CDR1 MNHNS and CDR2 SASEGT. The CDR3 sequence: CASTPPGTGYLKTQYF. In DNA form, the CDR3 reads TGTGCCAGCACCCCCCCGGGGACAGGGTATTTGAAGACCCAGTACTTC.

This clonotype has more than one count but fewer than ten. The chain recombines TRBV7-2 with TRBJ1-2, with D uncertain. The CDR3 extends over 14 amino acids. V was clipped by 1 base and J by 8 bases, with 14 bases between them. Germline V gene data show CDR1 as SGHTA and CDR2 as FQGNSA. CDR3 coding DNA: TGTGCCAGCAGCTTAGACTCCGCTGGGCAGGGCTACACCTTC. Residues: CASSLDSAGQGYTF. Based on the CDR3 plus reference TRBV7-2 and TRBJ1-2, the full variable domain is GAGVSQSPSNKVTEKGKDVELRCDPISGHTALYWYRQSLGQGLEFLIYFQGNSAPDKSGLPSDRFSAERTGGSVSTLTIQRTQQEDSAVYLCASSLDSAGQGYTFGSGTRLTVV.

As regards this clonotype: The junction and the germline gene differ at one end; a read error may be behind it. J is TRBJ2-6 and V is TRBV20-1; 11 bases align to TRBD1. The CDR3 contains 16 residues. Per the germline V gene, CDR1 is DFQATT and CDR2 is SNEGSKA (reference sequence). The CDR3 coding sequence is TGCAGTGCCAGAGGACAGGGGGCGGTCGGGGCCAACGTCCTGACTTTC. This encodes CSARGQGAVGANVLTF.

This clonotype has just a few counts. The chain has TRBV20-1 and TRBJ2-3, with TRBD2 matching over 9 bases. CDR1 DFQATT and CDR2 SNEGSKA come from the germline V gene (reference sequence). With V trimmed by 0 bases and J by 1 base, 8 bases remained unmatched. CDR3 size: 17 residues. DNA of the CDR3: TGCAGTGCTAGAGAATCGGGTAGCGGGAGTGGCACAGATACGCAGTATTTT. It yields the protein CSARESGSGSGTDTQYF.

This clonotype showed up just a few times. The J gene is TRBJ1-1, the V gene TRBV3-1; D may be TRBD1 (5 bases). V dropped 1 base and J dropped 4 bases, with 7 bases sitting between them. Germline CDR1 reads LGHDT; CDR2 reads YNNKEL (reference sequence). This CDR3 has 13 amino acids. CDR3 DNA sequence: TGTGCCAGCAGCCAAGTGGGGGGCACTGAAGCTTTCTTT. This encodes CASSQVGGTEAFF. Combining the CDR3 with reference TRBV3-1 and TRBJ1-1 gives the whole variable domain DTAVSQTPKYLVTQMGNDKSIKCEQNLGHDTMYWYKQDSKKFLKIMFSYNNKELIINETVPNRFSPKSPDKAHLNLHINSLELGDSAVYFCASSQVGGTEAFFGQGTRLTVV.

The rearrangement uses TRBV6-5 and TRBJ1-1; D is unclear. V was cut by 6 bases and J by 11 bases, with 13 bases left in between. Looked up from germline, CDR1 is MNHEY and CDR2 is SVGAGI. This CDR3 has 11 residues. The CDR3 region has the DNA TGTGCCAGCAGGAACAGATTTGAGGCTTTCTTT. Protein product: CASRNRFEAFF.

This chain joins TRBV28 and TRBJ2-5; 12 positions match TRBD2. Germline CDR1 MDHEN, CDR2 SYDVKM. V was clipped by 5 bases and J by 4 bases; unmatched bases: 8. This CDR3 has 16 residues. The CDR3 DNA reads as TGTGCCAGCAGTCTGATTCTAGCGGGAGGGAGAGAGACCCAGTACTTC. Translating it yields CASSLILAGGRETQYF.

The genes are TRBV28 and TRBJ2-4, with D perhaps TRBD1 or TRBD2 (5 bases each). CDR1 and CDR2 from the germline V gene are MDHEN and SYDVKM. With 4 bases removed from V and 0 bases from J, the gap between germline ends came to 10 bases. This CDR3 spans 15 amino acids. The CDR3 here is CASSSTGTAKNIQYF. The DNA for the CDR3 is TGTGCCAGCAGTTCCACCGGGACAGCCAAAAACATTCAGTACTTC.

The rearrangement uses TRBV28 and TRBJ1-1; D is unclear. CDR1 and CDR2 (germline): MDHEN, SYDVKM. V lost 5 bases and J 1 base, leaving 14 bases between the germline ends. The CDR3 extends over 15 amino acids. Here the CDR3 DNA reads TGTGCCAGCAGTCCTGGAGGGATGGGGAACACTGAAGCTTTCTTT. As protein: CASSPGGMGNTEAFF.

The rearrangement joins TRBV9 to TRBJ2-2; 10 bases line up with TRBD2. V dropped 2 bases and J dropped 4; count of bases not matched to a gene: 5. The CDR3 loop spans 16 amino acids. From germline, CDR1 is SGDLS and CDR2 YYNGEE. CDR3 bases: TGTGCCAGCAGCGTTGGGACTAGCGTGTCCACCGGGGAGCTGTTTTTT. It encodes CASSVGTSVSTGELFF.

The chain has TRBV7-8 and TRBJ2-7, with D possibly being TRBD2 (5 bases). Trimming cost V 4 bases and J 0 bases, with 13 bases left between them. The CDR3 length is 15 residues. Germline lookup yields CDR1 SGHVS and CDR2 FQNEAQ. The CDR3 loop reads CASSSLWGVSYEQYF. CDR3 coding DNA: TGTGCCAGCAGCTCCCTCTGGGGAGTCTCCTACGAGCAGTACTTC.

The chain couples TRBV25-1 to TRBJ1-5; 8 bases map to TRBD1. There are 14 residues in the CDR3. The V segment lost 8 bases and the J segment 6 bases; nucleotides outside the gene matches: 9. Germline lookup yields CDR1 MGHDK and CDR2 SYGVNS. CDR3 loop: CASRGGGQGQPQHF. The DNA of the CDR3 is TGTGCCAGCCGAGGGGGAGGACAGGGTCAGCCCCAGCATTTT.

The V and J genes are TRBV3-1 and TRBJ2-3; either TRBD1 or TRBD2 may supply D (5 bases each). Germline V lookup: CDR1 LGHDT, CDR2 YNNKEL (reference sequence). V lost 1 base, J lost 5 bases, and 13 bases lay in between. This CDR3 contains 15 residues. The CDR3 DNA sequence: TGTGCCAGCAGCCAAGGGGACCGCGGTAGAGATACGCAGTATTTT. The encoded protein is CASSQGDRGRDTQYF.

The rearrangement joins TRBV28 to TRBJ2-3; D might be TRBD2 (5 bases). CDR3 length equals 14 residues. Germline V gene data show CDR1 as MDHEN and CDR2 as SYDVKM. Trimming shortened V by 6 bases and J by 5 bases, and 15 bases separated the two germline ends. CDR3 sequence reads: CASRAPAGEDTQYF. The CDR3, as DNA: TGTGCCAGCAGAGCCCCGGCCGGGGAAGATACGCAGTATTTT.

The chain is built from TRBV29-1 and TRBJ2-3; D remains unclear. The CDR3 is 13 amino acids. CDR1 and CDR2 (germline): SQVTM, ANQGSEA. V was pared by 7 bases and J by 2 bases, with 13 bases between. The CDR3 region has the DNA TGCAGCGGTAAGCAGTATGTCACAGATACGCAGTATTTT. As protein: CSGKQYVTDTQYF.

This clonotype was seen only a few times. This chain links TRBV20-1 with TRBJ1-1; maybe TRBD1 (6 bases). The V and J ends lost 3 bases and 3 bases respectively, with 14 bases between them. Germline CDR1 is DFQATT and CDR2 is SNEGSKA (reference sequence). The length of the CDR3 is 14 residues. CDR3 residues: CSASHRVGYTEAFF. In DNA, the CDR3 is TGCAGTGCTAGCCACAGGGTCGGGTACACTGAAGCTTTCTTT.

The chain is built from TRBV29-1 and TRBJ2-5; no firm D call. V gave up 4 bases and J gave up 1 base, with 7 bases separating them. The CDR3 contains 12 residues. The germline CDR1 and CDR2 sequences are SQVTM and ANQGSEA. The CDR3 nucleotides are TGCAGCGTTGTCCCACCCCAAGAGACCCAGTACTTC. This gives the protein CSVVPPQETQYF. Variable domain in full (rest from reference TRBV29-1 and TRBJ2-5): SAVISQKPSRDICQRGTSLTIQCQVDSQVTMMFWYRQQPGQSLTLIATANQGSEATYESGFVIDKFPISRPNLTFSTLTVSNMSPEDSSIYLCSVVPPQETQYFGPGTRLLVL.

The rearrangement joins TRBV5-1 to TRBJ2-4, with D hard to call. The CDR3 runs to 14 residues. The V gene's germline CDR1 is SGHRS and CDR2 YFSETQ. With 1 base removed from V and 2 bases from J, the gap between germline ends came to 7 bases. This CDR3 is CASSLTSTKNIQYF. Here the CDR3 DNA reads TGCGCCAGCAGCTTGACAAGTACCAAAAACATTCAGTACTTC.